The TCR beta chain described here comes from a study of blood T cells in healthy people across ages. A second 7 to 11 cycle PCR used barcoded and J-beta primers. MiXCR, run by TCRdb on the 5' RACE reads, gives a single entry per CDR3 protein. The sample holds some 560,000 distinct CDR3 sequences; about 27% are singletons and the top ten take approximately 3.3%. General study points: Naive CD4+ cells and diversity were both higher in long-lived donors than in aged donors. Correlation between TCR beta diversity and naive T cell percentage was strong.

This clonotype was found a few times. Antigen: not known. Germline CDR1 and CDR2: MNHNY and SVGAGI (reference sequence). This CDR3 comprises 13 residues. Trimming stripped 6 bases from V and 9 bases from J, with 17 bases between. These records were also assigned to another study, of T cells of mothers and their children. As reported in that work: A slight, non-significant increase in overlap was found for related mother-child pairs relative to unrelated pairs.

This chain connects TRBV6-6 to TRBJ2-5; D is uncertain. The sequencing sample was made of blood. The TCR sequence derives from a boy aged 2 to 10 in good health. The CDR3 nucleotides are TGTGCCAGCAGCACGACGTTCTTTGGCCCCCAGTACTTC. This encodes CASSTTFFGPQYF.